This paragraph reports one T cell receptor beta chain. Its antigen target is currently unknown. No per-base quality is available; no much larger clone lies one base away. CDR1 and CDR2 are drawn from the germline V gene: SGHTS, YDEGEE. From V the trimming removes 4 bases and from J it removes 7 bases, while the gene matches leave 5 bases of the junction unaccounted for. The CDR3 starts with the cysteine, ends with the phenylalanine, and has 15 residues. Of all the DNA, just the CDR3 is kept, 45 bases in frame from base 1. The protocol used for the library was the immunoSEQ multiplex PCR assay. For the multiplex PCR, a mixture combining 60 forward primers for TCR Vbeta segments and 13 reverse primers for TCR Jbeta segments was used. Amplification of the CDR3 region of rearranged TCR beta genes was performed with a multiplex PCR assay on genomic DNA. Amplified TCR beta libraries were sequenced as 87-base-pair reads on the Illumina HiSeq System. The authors' analysis ran thus. A later analysis tallied 70 million to 100 million unique TCR beta chains across the 666 repertoires, and some 10 million of those chains were shared by two or more donors. To remove PCR and sequencing errors, raw reads were error-corrected and collapsed into unique sequences using a nearest-neighbor algorithm that merged closely related sequences. CDR3 sequences were aligned to IMGT reference sequences to assign V, D and J gene segments. For a sequence to be retained, at least a six-nucleotide match to both a V gene segment and a J gene segment was required. A rearrangement counted as productive if the CDR3 had no stop codons and remained in frame with V and J, and every other rearrangement counted as non-productive. CDR3 was defined by IMGT convention, running from the second conserved V-encoded cysteine to the conserved J-encoded phenylalanine. In an earlier analysis of more than 550 of the donors, sequences lacking an unambiguous match to a single V gene segment were excluded. An earlier analysis of roughly 590 of the donors called V segments functional above 56.7% productive rearrangements and segregating when the between-donor standard deviation exceeded 5%. A statistical classification framework was built for diagnosing cytomegalovirus status from the catalog of TCR beta chain sequences. V and J gene assignment, in a later analysis, came from comparing TCR nucleotide sequences with IMGT/GENE-DB human TR gene sequences. A later analysis assigned CDR3 sequences and most-parsimonious VDJ recombination scenarios with the TCRdist pipeline. In a later analysis, every TCR beta chain was defined by the combination of its CDR3 amino acid sequence and its V-gene family, and reads without a unique V-gene family were dropped. A later analysis removed 592 highly shared, low-generation-probability nucleotide sequences to deal with suspected cross-contamination and a sequencing artifact. In a later analysis, a clonal expansion index was calculated for each public chain from normalized within-repertoire ranks of inferred template counts. In a later analysis, generation probabilities were computed using a VDJ recombination model fitted to out-of-frame rearrangements, and the results were checked against IGoR. A later analysis scored TCR-TCR, TCR-HLA and TCR-CMV co-occurrence with hypergeometric tests, applying a repertoire-size bias correction to TCR pairs. To estimate false discovery rates, a later analysis permuted the HLA or CMV assignments 20 times. In a later analysis, co-occurring TCRs were grouped using DBSCAN, and TCRdist sequence similarity was added for clustering within HLA-allele-positive subsets. Repertoires with fewer than 30,000 or more than 120,000 public chains were left out of co-occurrence clustering, as were about 5 repertoires with anomalous nucleotide sharing. This is the immuneACCESS table as TCRdb keeps it, with only in-frame sequences that have V and J called. A part of the clones is gone; compared with another copy, unresolved V genes explain less than half, and the rest is unexplained. From that table come the V and J calls and clone size; the DNA was used to work out D and trimming. The sample has 150,000 to 200,000 clones on record, roughly 84% of them singletons. The leading ten clones occupy 6.4% of the sample.

The cohort was made up of under 800 healthy bone marrow donors. At the time of sampling, all cohort members were nominally healthy, though unrecorded immune exposures were likely present. The donor tested CMV seropositive, placing the donor among the 250 to 350 seropositive members of the cohort. A peripheral blood sample was provided by each donor, and peripheral blood mononuclear cells were used for TCR beta sequencing. The Qiagen DNeasy Blood Extraction Kit was used to extract genomic DNA from the blood cell samples. This sample was included in a study of cytomegalovirus exposure and HLA in healthy donors (dated 2017 in TCRdb). For context, the study as a whole: An earlier analysis of about 530 of the donors reported about 300 Gb of sequence data and some 110 million unique TCR beta sequences obtained from some 200 million T cells. An earlier analysis of several hundred of the donors used high-throughput TCR beta sequencing to judge whether each TCR beta V gene segment behaved as functional or pseudogenic. A later genetic analysis used genome-wide SNP genotypes for about 55% of the 666 donors, treating that subset as a discovery cohort. Using immunosequencing, the study profiled T cell repertoires from 640 or so subjects and related those repertoires to cytomegalovirus serostatus. Typing coverage differed by locus: A, B, C, DRB1 and DQB1 were typed in roughly 620-640 donors, DQA1 in roughly 510, DPA1 in 600 to 610, and DPB1 in about 450. The aim of the study was to test whether cataloging public T cell receptors could identify signatures of past pathogen exposure. Among roughly 400 genotyped donors of the cohort, an average of around 250,000 unique TCR beta nucleotide sequences was sequenced per donor, of which roughly 18% were non-productive. Because of strong linkage in the cohort, four to six DR-DQ haplotypes were treated as single units for association and clustering. HLA typing covered class I and class II loci at four-digit resolution. All discovery cohort repertoires had been generated on a single sequencing platform. In a later analysis, previously published TCR beta repertoires from several hundred donors were re-analyzed and high-resolution HLA genotyping was added so that TCR occurrence patterns could be studied. Among the roughly 400 genotyped donors, about 85% belonged to the genetic ancestry cluster associated with self-reported Caucasian donors. High-throughput TCR immunosequencing, statistical association of individual TCRs with disease status, and machine learning were combined to predict cytomegalovirus infection status. Rather than drawing on any new phenotypic data, the later analysis identified candidate immune exposures from TCR beta sequences and the way those sequences occurred across donors. Alongside the repertoire data, information on donor age, sex, ethnicity and CMV serostatus was compiled. An early release covering more than 500 HLA-typed donors comprised about 290 gigabases of sequencing data and 85 million or so unique TCR sequences. A separate validation cohort of roughly 130 different subjects was used in addition to the roughly 700-subject first cohort.

The study at large found these results: CMV serostatus was the only immune exposure information available for the cohort. A further reported finding was that TCR beta sequences accurately predicted the HLA-A and HLA-B alleles for most subjects in the first cohort. In a later analysis, TCR association rates were found to vary across HLA loci, with the most associated TCRs seen for DRB1 alleles and the fewest for HLA-C alleles. When HLA alleles, especially DR and DQ, strongly co-occurred, TCR associations were difficult to assign to individual alleles. Compared with equally common non-associated chains, HLA-associated TCR beta chains in a later analysis were more clonally expanded and had lower generation probabilities. In an earlier analysis of 587 of the donors, most TCR beta V segments appeared in productive rearrangements about 90% or about 30% of the time, broadly matching IMGT annotations. Some IMGT-functional V segments, including TRBV6-2 and TRBV6-3, could not be told apart with the 87-base-pair reads, so those segments were excluded. The authors suggested that the approach could potentially be generalized to other disease states and immunological phenotypes. The study gave a list of about 170 TCR beta chains associated with cytomegalovirus. In vitro tests confirmed that three of the cytomegalovirus-associated TCR beta chains recognize cytomegalovirus antigens. Compared with the approximately 670-donor mean, donors in an Asian-associated ancestry cluster had fewer N-insertions in productive TCRs, according to a later genetic analysis. A later analysis associated roughly 17,000 TCR beta sequences with specific HLA alleles at a false discovery rate of 0.05. Correlated functional status among segregating V segments might be attributable to linkage disequilibrium, but an unknown experimental factor could not be ruled out. The classifier was reported to diagnose cytomegalovirus status with high specificity and sensitivity in both the original cohort and the validation cohort. The presence/absence analyses assumed that sequencing depth was roughly uniform across donors, and that assumption may not be true. A group of highly shared sequence variants was considered likely to be a technical artifact of the sequencing pipeline. Several of the top co-occurrence clusters appeared to be linked to parvovirus B19, influenza, CMV and Epstein-Barr virus, according to a later analysis. Because HLA typing was missing for some donors at each locus, association tests included only the typed subset. This cohort had only TCR beta chains sequenced, and the lack of alpha or paired-chain data limited which features could be detected. The earlier analysis of approximately 540 of the donors excluded over 15 rarely observed V segments, including chromosome 9 orphons, because counts were too low. V-gene and J-gene trimming of TCR beta chains was associated with a missense DCLRE1C variant in a later genetic analysis, and the association was replicated in an independent cohort. Across donors, most TCR sequences were observed very rarely, whereas some public TCRs were present in many individuals. In a later analysis, most CMV-associated TCR beta chains were found to appear HLA-restricted, with HLA associations seemingly driven largely by CMV exposure.

Sequencing was done on a sample of PBMCs. This TCR came from a man in his forties or fifties in good health and CMV-seropositive. Rearrangement joined TRBV5-8 to TRBJ1-6; 10 central nucleotides agree with TRBD1. The CDR3 reads as follows: CASSTPGQGNSPLHF. At the DNA level, the sequence is TGTGCCAGCAGCACCCCGGGACAGGGGAATTCACCCCTCCACTTT.